These 26 T cell receptor beta chains share one sample of origin, sequenced in a study of T cells in Graves' hyperthyroidism and ophthalmopathy. Amplified TCR beta CDR3 regions came from RNA transcripts. The HTBI primer set drove a first-round RT-PCR of the TCR CDR3. A single record per CDR3 protein comes from TCRdb applying MiXCR to the multiplex PCR reads. The sample has 490,000 or so distinct CDR3 sequences, 16% seen once. What was sequenced was blood. These receptor sequences come from a woman aged 25-40 years with Graves' ophthalmopathy.

V usage is TRBV5-5 and J usage is TRBJ2-1; 9 nucleotides match TRBD2. The CDR3 extends over 17 amino acids. Germline CDR1 is SGHKS and CDR2 is YYEKEE (reference sequence). V lost 3 bases and J lost 7; bases outside the gene matches: 14. For the CDR3, the DNA is TGTGCCAGCAGCTATCTGCCTTGGACTAGCGAAGGGAATGAGCAGTTCTTC. Residues: CASSYLPWTSEGNEQFF.

This chain joins TRBV4-3 and TRBJ1-4, with D unresolved. Germline CDR1 and CDR2: LGHNA and YSLEER. The CDR3 is 13 residues long. Trimming stripped 4 bases from V and 7 bases from J, with 10 bases between. The CDR3 spells CASSPKLAEKLFF. DNA of the CDR3: TGCGCCAGCAGCCCTAAGTTGGCTGAAAAACTGTTTTTT.

The chain recombines TRBV20-1 with TRBJ1-4, with D tentatively TRBD1 (5 bases). Trimming took off 6 bases at V and 8 bases at J, with 13 bases between the two ends. Germline values: CDR1 DFQATT, CDR2 SNEGSKA (reference sequence). CDR3 size: 12 residues. The CDR3 DNA sequence: TGCAGTGCCGGGACGGACTCCGAAAAACTGTTTTTT. Its protein is CSAGTDSEKLFF.

The V gene is TRBV24-1, the J gene TRBJ1-2; no reliable D call. V dropped 2 bases and J dropped 6 bases, with 9 bases sitting between them. There are 13 residues in the CDR3. In germline, CDR1 is KGHDR, CDR2 SFDVKD. The CDR3 spells CATSDWQNHGYTF. CDR3 bases: TGTGCCACCAGTGATTGGCAGAATCATGGCTACACCTTC.

A few counts support this clonotype. This may arise from a read error, as a much more abundant clone is one base away. Lacking the conserved final phenylalanine or tryptophan, this CDR3 likely reflects a read error. V usage is TRBV5-1 and J usage is TRBJ1-1; D not resolved. CDR1 and CDR2 (germline): SGHRS, YFSETQ. The CDR3 extends over 14 amino acids. Deletions cut 5 bases from V and 4 bases from J, with 15 bases between. The chain's CDR3 is CASRLEEGSTEAFL. The CDR3 DNA reads as TGCGCCAGCAGACTTGAAGAAGGGAGCACTGAAGCTTTCCTT.

This clonotype was detected a few times. CDR3 protein: CASSLGWGLAGVYEQFF. CDR3 bases: TGCGCCAGCAGCCTTGGGTGGGGACTAGCGGGAGTTTATGAGCAGTTCTTC. The chain employs TRBV4-1 and TRBJ2-1, with 14 bases matching TRBD2. CDR1 and CDR2 (germline): MGHRA, YSYEKL. The length of the CDR3 is 17 residues. Unmatched junction bases numbered 10, after V lost 4 bases and J lost 8 bases.

This clonotype was observed at least ten times. The J gene is TRBJ2-1, the V gene TRBV5-1; TRBD2 matches 10 bases. The trim removed 4 bases at V and 4 bases at J, leaving 11 bases unmatched. This CDR3 spans 17 amino acids. CDR1 and CDR2 from the germline V gene are SGHRS and YFSETQ. The CDR3 nucleotides are TGCGCCAGCAGCCCCTACCTGACTAGCGGGCTTTACAATGAGCAGTTCTTC. This translates into CASSPYLTSGLYNEQFF.

The table lists this clonotype with a few counts. The chain combines TRBV29-1 with TRBJ2-7, with D perhaps matching TRBD2 (6 bases). The CDR3 has 13 residues. Germline CDR1 SQVTM, CDR2 ANQGSEA. Deletions cut 3 bases from V and 5 bases from J, with 14 bases between. CDR3 region: CSVDSARGNEQYF. CDR3 DNA sequence: TGCAGCGTTGACAGTGCGCGCGGGAACGAGCAGTACTTC.

This clonotype was recorded many times. The rearrangement uses TRBV12-3 or TRBV12-4 and TRBJ2-3, with unresolved D. The CDR3 is made up of 13 amino acids. V lost 3 bases and J lost 4, with 8 bases in between. The CDR3 here is CASSFPPPDTQYF. The CDR3 coding sequence is TGTGCCAGCAGTTTCCCCCCACCAGATACGCAGTATTTT.

This clonotype was seen a few times. This sequence joins TRBV4-1 and TRBJ2-1; 7 bases agree with TRBD1. The CDR3 loop spans 15 amino acids. V was clipped by 3 bases and J by 6 bases; unmatched bases: 8. Germline loops: CDR1 MGHRA, CDR2 YSYEKL. The CDR3 DNA reads TGCGCCAGCAGCCAGCCCCCGGGACAGCCCAATGAGCAGTTCTTC. As protein: CASSQPPGQPNEQFF.

In this sample, this clonotype turned up a few times. Its ends do not fully match the called genes, so a read error is possible. The rearrangement uses TRBV27 and TRBJ1-5; TRBD1 agrees at 10 bases. This CDR3 has 15 residues. In germline, CDR1 is MNHEY, CDR2 SMNVEV (reference sequence). The CDR3 region is CASSLGTGANQPQHF. CDR3 nucleotide sequence: TGTGCCAGCAGTTTAGGGACAGGGGCAAATCAGCCCCAGCACTTT.

Concerning this clonotype itself: A much larger clone sits a single nucleotide away, making a read error possible. The final CDR3 position lacks the conserved phenylalanine or tryptophan, pointing to a likely read error. V gene TRBV5-1 combines with J gene TRBJ2-1; D unclear. Germline CDR1 SGHRS, CDR2 YFSETQ. V was clipped by 0 bases and J by 9 bases, with 16 bases between them. The CDR3 is 15 residues long. CDR3 region: CASSLGLDYIGEQFL. The CDR3 DNA sequence: TGCGCCAGCAGCTTGGGTCTAGATTATATCGGTGAGCAGTTCCTC.

This clonotype has ten or more counts. The chain employs TRBV11-2 and TRBJ2-3; D is possibly TRBD2 (6 bases). V was trimmed by 0 bases and J by 14 bases, leaving 18 bases between them. The length of the CDR3 is 14 residues. CDR1 is SGHAT, CDR2 FQNNGV, per germline. This CDR3 reads CASSLDSASGDRYF. DNA for the CDR3: TGTGCCAGCAGCTTAGATTCGGCCTCGGGGGACCGGTATTTT.

This clonotype showed up just a few times. This rearrangement joins TRBV6-1 to TRBJ2-7; 11 bases fit TRBD1. The CDR3 totals 14 residues. Per germline, CDR1 MNHNS and CDR2 SASEGT. V shed 9 bases, J shed 2 bases, and the junction held 6 bases outside the gene matches. The CDR3 protein is CASNPGQGAYEQYF. CDR3 coding DNA: TGTGCCAGTAATCCGGGACAGGGGGCCTACGAGCAGTACTTC.

V gene TRBV19 combines with J gene TRBJ2-5; no clear D gene. This CDR3 is built from 15 residues. Germline V gene data show CDR1 as LNHDA and CDR2 as SQIVND (reference sequence). Trimming pared 7 bases from V and 3 bases from J, leaving 18 bases between. CDR3 DNA: TGTGCCAGTACTAAGGCTTCCCTCGAGAAAGAGACCCAGTACTTC. Translated: CASTKASLEKETQYF.

This clonotype was counted at least ten times. The rearrangement links TRBV12-3 or TRBV12-4 to TRBJ1-6, with D perhaps TRBD1 (5 bases). The CDR3 runs to 14 residues. Trimming took 8 bases from V and 9 from J, leaving 17 bases between them. The CDR3 reads CASGSGRLSSPLHF. The CDR3 nucleotides read TGTGCCAGCGGATCGGGACGGCTGTCTTCACCCCTCCACTTT.

This clonotype has a handful of counts. The rearrangement links TRBV28 to TRBJ2-1; 8 bases fit TRBD1. V gave up 1 base and J gave up 15 bases; unmatched junction bases: 8. Germline assignment: CDR1 MDHEN and CDR2 SYDVKM. The CDR3 sequence is 13 residues long. CDR3 nucleotides: TGTGCCAGCAGTTTATCGGCCGGACAGGGTCTGTTCTTC. This codes for CASSLSAGQGLFF.

This chain joins TRBV6-1 and TRBJ1-5; D is unresolved. CDR3 size: 13 residues. The V gene's germline CDR1 is MNHNS and CDR2 SASEGT. V was pared by 7 bases and J by 7 bases, with 14 bases between. The CDR3 here is CASKGDEGQPQHF. As DNA, the CDR3 is TGTGCCAGCAAGGGAGATGAAGGGCAGCCCCAGCATTTT.

To note about this clonotype: This may arise from a read error, as a much more abundant clone is one base away. The conserved phenylalanine or tryptophan normally closing the CDR3 is absent here, so this likely arose from a read error. This chain joins TRBV28 and TRBJ2-7; D gene uncertain. Trimming removed 6 bases at V and 0 bases at J, with 9 bases between. Germline V CDR1 and CDR2: MDHEN, SYDVKM. The CDR3 extends over 13 amino acids. The DNA of the CDR3 is TGTGCCAGCAGGACCTTAAACTCCTACGAGCAGTACTCC. The encoded protein is CASRTLNSYEQYS.

This clonotype was observed a handful of times. A much larger clone is a single base away; this may be a read error. This rearrangement joins TRBV2 to TRBJ2-7, with D perhaps assigned TRBD1 or TRBD2 (5 bases each). There are 12 residues in the CDR3. CDR1 SNHLY and CDR2 FYNNEI come from the germline V gene. The CDR3 coding sequence is TGTGCCGGCAGGGAAGCGGTTGCCGAGCAGTACTTC. Protein sequence: CAGREAVAEQYF.

V gene TRBV18 combines with J gene TRBJ2-2; 13 bases fit TRBD2. This CDR3 contains 17 residues. The germline V gene has CDR1 KGHSH and CDR2 LQKENI. J gave up 4 bases and V 3 bases, and 5 bases lay outside the gene matches. CDR3 region: CASSPSGTSGITGELFF. The CDR3, as DNA: TGTGCCAGCTCACCCTCCGGGACTAGCGGGATCACCGGGGAGCTGTTTTTT.

This clonotype was seen many times. CDR3 DNA: TGTGCCAGCAGCCTTCCGCCACCAAATTCACCCCTCCACTTT. It translates to CASSLPPPNSPLHF. This sequence joins TRBV7-8 and TRBJ1-6; unclear D gene. CDR1 and CDR2 from the germline V gene are SGHVS and FQNEAQ. This CDR3 is 14 amino acids long. V lost 5 bases, J lost 7 bases, and 12 bases lay in between.

The chain links TRBV25-1 to TRBJ1-3; no clear D. V lost 3 bases to trimming and J lost 0 bases, with 9 bases between them. Germline V gene lookup returns CDR1 MGHDK and CDR2 SYGVNS. The CDR3 runs to 15 residues. The CDR3 here is CASSEQRFSGNTIYF. In DNA form, the CDR3 reads TGTGCCAGCAGTGAGCAACGGTTCTCTGGAAACACCATATATTTT. Using reference TRBV25-1 and TRBJ1-3 for the parts outside the CDR3, the full variable domain is EADIYQTPRYLVIGTGKKITLECSQTMGHDKMYWYQQDPGMELHLIHYSYGVNSTEKGDLSSESTVSRIRTEHFPLTLESARPSHTSQYLCASSEQRFSGNTIYFGEGSWLTVV.

This clonotype appeared a few times. The CDR3 sequence: CASSMRGRSYNEQFF. CDR3 in DNA: TGTGCCAGTAGTATGCGGGGCCGCTCCTACAATGAGCAGTTCTTC. The chain recombines TRBV19 with TRBJ2-1; perhaps TRBD2 as D (6 bases). Germline V lookup: CDR1 LNHDA, CDR2 SQIVND (reference sequence). The CDR3 runs to 15 residues. V was cut by 3 bases and J by 0 bases, with 9 bases left in between.

This clonotype was recorded at least ten times. The chain recombines TRBV10-3 with TRBJ1-1; D unresolved. V was cut by 8 bases and J by 1 base, with 8 bases left in between. Per the germline V gene, CDR1 is ENHRY and CDR2 is SYGVKD. CDR3 length: 12 amino acids. CDR3 sequence: CAILDENTEAFF. In DNA, the CDR3 is TGTGCCATCTTGGACGAGAACACTGAAGCTTTCTTT.

This clonotype was recorded many times. The chain uses TRBV20-1 and TRBJ2-7; weak D call: TRBD2 (6 bases). Trimming shortened V by 0 bases and J by 2 bases, and 17 bases separated the two germline ends. Germline V gene sequence: CDR1 DFQATT, CDR2 SNEGSKA (reference sequence). This CDR3 has 16 amino acids. CDR3 amino acids: CSARDANKGLTYEQYF. In DNA, the CDR3 is TGCAGTGCTAGAGATGCCAATAAGGGACTTACCTACGAGCAGTACTTC.